Following are 4 T cell receptor beta chains from one sample sequenced in a study of CD8 T cells in Susac syndrome. The RNA, about 0.45 to 1 ug, was put through reverse transcription using random hexamers. From the immunoSEQ multiplex PCR reads, TCRdb called clonotypes with MiXCR, one entry per CDR3 protein. This sample has about 200,000 distinct CDR3 sequences, with around nine tenths found just once. The material sequenced was CD4+ T cells from PBMCs. These receptors were collected from a human donor with Susac syndrome.

V gene TRBV7-2 combines with J gene TRBJ2-7, with TRBD2 as a possible D gene (6 bases). Germline lookup yields CDR1 SGHTA and CDR2 FQGNSA. This CDR3 is built from 15 residues. V dropped 3 bases and J dropped 0 bases, with 12 bases sitting between them. CDR3 loop: CASSFSSVSSYEQYF. DNA of the CDR3: TGTGCCAGCAGCTTCTCTAGCGTTAGCTCCTACGAGCAGTACTTC.

The chain links TRBV4-2 to TRBJ2-5; D is possibly TRBD2 (7 bases). V was trimmed by 1 base and J by 5 bases, leaving 20 bases between them. CDR1 is LGHNA and CDR2 is YNFKEQ in the germline V gene. The CDR3 is made up of 17 amino acids. The DNA for the CDR3 is TGTGCCAGCAGCCAAGGAGACGATCCGGGGGGCCCGGAGACCCAGTACTTC. Its protein is CASSQGDDPGGPETQYF.

This clonotype was recorded only once. This chain links TRBV9 with TRBJ2-3; D may correspond to TRBD1 or TRBD2 (7 bases each). Germline CDR1 reads SGDLS; CDR2 reads YYNGEE. V was pared by 0 bases and J by 1 base, with 18 bases between. There are 18 residues in the CDR3. The chain's CDR3 is CASSVAPGRGRGTDTQYF. For the CDR3, the DNA is TGTGCCAGCAGCGTAGCTCCGGGGAGGGGGCGCGGCACAGATACGCAGTATTTT.

This chain joins TRBV28 and TRBJ2-7; D may be TRBD1 (5 bases). CDR1 is MDHEN, CDR2 SYDVKM, per germline. The CDR3 consists of 14 residues. V was cut by 5 bases and J by 1 base, with 12 bases left in between. As DNA, the CDR3 is TGTGCCAGCAGTCGAGCCCAGGGTTCCTACGAGCAGTACTTC. Translation: CASSRAQGSYEQYF.